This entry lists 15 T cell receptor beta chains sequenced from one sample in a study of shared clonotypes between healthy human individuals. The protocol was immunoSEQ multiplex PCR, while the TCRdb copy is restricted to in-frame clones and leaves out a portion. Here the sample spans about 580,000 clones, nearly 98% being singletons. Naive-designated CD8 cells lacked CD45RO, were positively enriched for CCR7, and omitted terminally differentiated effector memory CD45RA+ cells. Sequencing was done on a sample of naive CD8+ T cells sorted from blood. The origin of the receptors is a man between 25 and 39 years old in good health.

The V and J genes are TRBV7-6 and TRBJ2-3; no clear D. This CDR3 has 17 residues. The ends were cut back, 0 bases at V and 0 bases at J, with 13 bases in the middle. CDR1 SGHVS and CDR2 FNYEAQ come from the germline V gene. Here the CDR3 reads CASSLASDLTSTDTQYF. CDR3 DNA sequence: TGTGCCAGCAGCTTAGCGTCGGATCTGACTAGCACAGATACGCAGTATTTT.

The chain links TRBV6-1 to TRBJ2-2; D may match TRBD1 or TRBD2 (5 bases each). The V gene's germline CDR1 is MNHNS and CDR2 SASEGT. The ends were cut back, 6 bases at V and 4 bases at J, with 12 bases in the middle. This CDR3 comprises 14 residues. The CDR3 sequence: CASSGTFFTGELFF. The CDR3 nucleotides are TGTGCCAGCAGCGGGACCTTCTTCACCGGGGAGCTGTTTTTT.

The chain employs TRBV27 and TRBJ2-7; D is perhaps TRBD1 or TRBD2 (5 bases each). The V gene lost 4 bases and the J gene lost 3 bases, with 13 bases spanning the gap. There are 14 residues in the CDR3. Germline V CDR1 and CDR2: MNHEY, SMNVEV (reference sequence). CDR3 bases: TGTGCCAGCAGTTCCGGGGCCGATCTCTACGAGCAGTACTTC. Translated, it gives CASSSGADLYEQYF.

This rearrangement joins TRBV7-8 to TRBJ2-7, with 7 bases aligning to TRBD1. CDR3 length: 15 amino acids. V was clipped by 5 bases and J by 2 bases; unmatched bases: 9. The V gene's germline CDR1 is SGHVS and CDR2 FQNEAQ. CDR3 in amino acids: CASSPTGPLAYEQYF. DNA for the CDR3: TGTGCCAGCAGCCCGACAGGGCCGCTCGCCTACGAGCAGTACTTC.

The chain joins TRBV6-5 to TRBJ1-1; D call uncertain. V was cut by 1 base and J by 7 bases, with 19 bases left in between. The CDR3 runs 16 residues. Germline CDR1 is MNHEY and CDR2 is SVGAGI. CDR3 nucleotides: TGTGCCAGCAGTTACTTACTCCCTGCCGAGGAGGGTGAAGCTTTCTTT. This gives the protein CASSYLLPAEEGEAFF.

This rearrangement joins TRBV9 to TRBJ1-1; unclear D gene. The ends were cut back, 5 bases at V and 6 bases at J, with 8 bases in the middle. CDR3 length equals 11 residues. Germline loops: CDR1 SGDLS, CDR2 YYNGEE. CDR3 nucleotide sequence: TGTGCCAGCAGGCTCCCCCCTGAAGCTTTCTTT. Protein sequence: CASRLPPEAFF.

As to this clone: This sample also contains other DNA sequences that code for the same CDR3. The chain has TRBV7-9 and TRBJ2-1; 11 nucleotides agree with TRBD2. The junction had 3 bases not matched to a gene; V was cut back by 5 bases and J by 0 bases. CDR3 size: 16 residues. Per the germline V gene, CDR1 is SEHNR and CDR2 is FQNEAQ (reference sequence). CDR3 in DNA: TGTGCCAGCAGCCCTACTAGCGGGAGCTCCTACAATGAGCAGTTCTTC. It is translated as CASSPTSGSSYNEQFF. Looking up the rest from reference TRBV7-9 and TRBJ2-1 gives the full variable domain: DTGVSQNPRHKITKRGQNVTFRCDPISEHNRLYWYRQTLGQGPEFLTYFQNEAQLEKSRLLSDRFSAERPKGSFSTLEIQRTEQGDSAMYLCASSPTSGSSYNEQFFGPGTRLTVL.

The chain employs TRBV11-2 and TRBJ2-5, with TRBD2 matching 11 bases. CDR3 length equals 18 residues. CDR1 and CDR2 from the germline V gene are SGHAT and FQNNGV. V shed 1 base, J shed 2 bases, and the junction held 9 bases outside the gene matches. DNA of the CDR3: TGTGCCAGCAGCTTAGGGCCACGACTAGCGGGGACACAAGAGACCCAGTACTTC. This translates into CASSLGPRLAGTQETQYF. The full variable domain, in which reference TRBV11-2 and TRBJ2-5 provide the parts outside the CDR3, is EAGVAQSPRYKIIEKRQSVAFWCNPISGHATLYWYQQILGQGPKLLIQFQNNGVVDDSQLPKDRFSAERLKGVDSTLKIQPAKLEDSAVYLCASSLGPRLAGTQETQYFGPGTRLLVL.

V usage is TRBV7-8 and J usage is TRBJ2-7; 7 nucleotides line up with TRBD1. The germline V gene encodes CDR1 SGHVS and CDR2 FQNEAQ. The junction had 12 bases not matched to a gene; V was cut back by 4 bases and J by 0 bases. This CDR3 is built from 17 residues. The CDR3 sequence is CASSSVFMGTDSYEQYF. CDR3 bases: TGTGCCAGCAGCTCTGTTTTCATGGGGACAGACTCCTACGAGCAGTACTTC.

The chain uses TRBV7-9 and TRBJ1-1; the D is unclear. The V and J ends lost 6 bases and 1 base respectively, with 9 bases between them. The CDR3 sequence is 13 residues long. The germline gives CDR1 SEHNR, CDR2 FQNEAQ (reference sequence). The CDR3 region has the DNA TGTGCCAGCAGAGAAGTAGGGAACACTGAAGCTTTCTTT. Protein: CASREVGNTEAFF.

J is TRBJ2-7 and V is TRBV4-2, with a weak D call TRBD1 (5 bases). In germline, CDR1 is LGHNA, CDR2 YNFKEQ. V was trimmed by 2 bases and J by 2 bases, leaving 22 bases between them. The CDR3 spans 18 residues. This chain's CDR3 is CASSQKGLGRGNPYEQYF. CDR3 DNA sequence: TGTGCCAGCAGCCAAAAGGGGTTAGGGCGAGGCAATCCCTACGAGCAGTACTTC.

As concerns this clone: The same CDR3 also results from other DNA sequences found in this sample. The CDR3 is CASSLSLYNEQFF. The CDR3 DNA sequence: TGTGCCAGCAGTTTATCCCTATACAATGAGCAGTTCTTC. The chain joins TRBV27 to TRBJ2-1, with D unclear. CDR3 size: 13 residues. Germline CDR1 MNHEY, CDR2 SMNVEV (reference sequence). Trimming took 0 bases from V and 4 from J, leaving 4 bases between them.

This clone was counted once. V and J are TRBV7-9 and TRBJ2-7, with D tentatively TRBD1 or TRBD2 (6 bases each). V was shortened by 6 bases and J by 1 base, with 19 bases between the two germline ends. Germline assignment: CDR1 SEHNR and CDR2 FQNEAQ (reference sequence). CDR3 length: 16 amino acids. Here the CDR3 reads CASRSWGAEGSYEQYF. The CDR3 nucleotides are TGTGCCAGCAGATCGTGGGGGGCAGAGGGGTCCTACGAGCAGTACTTC. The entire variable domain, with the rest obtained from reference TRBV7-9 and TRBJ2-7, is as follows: DTGVSQNPRHKITKRGQNVTFRCDPISEHNRLYWYRQTLGQGPEFLTYFQNEAQLEKSRLLSDRFSAERPKGSFSTLEIQRTEQGDSAMYLCASRSWGAEGSYEQYFGPGTRLTVT.

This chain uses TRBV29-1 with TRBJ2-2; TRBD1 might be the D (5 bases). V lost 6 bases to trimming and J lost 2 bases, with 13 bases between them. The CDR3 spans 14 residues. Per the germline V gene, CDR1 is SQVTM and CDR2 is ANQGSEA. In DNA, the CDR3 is TGCAGCGTAGAGACAGACATTAACACCGGGGAGCTGTTTTTT. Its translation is CSVETDINTGELFF.

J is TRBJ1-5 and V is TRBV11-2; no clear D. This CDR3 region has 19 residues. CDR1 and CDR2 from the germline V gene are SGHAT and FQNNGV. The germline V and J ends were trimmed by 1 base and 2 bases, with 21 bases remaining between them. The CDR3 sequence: CASSLAAVGDEVGNQPQHF. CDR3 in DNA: TGTGCCAGCAGCTTAGCGGCGGTAGGAGATGAGGTGGGCAATCAGCCCCAGCATTTT.